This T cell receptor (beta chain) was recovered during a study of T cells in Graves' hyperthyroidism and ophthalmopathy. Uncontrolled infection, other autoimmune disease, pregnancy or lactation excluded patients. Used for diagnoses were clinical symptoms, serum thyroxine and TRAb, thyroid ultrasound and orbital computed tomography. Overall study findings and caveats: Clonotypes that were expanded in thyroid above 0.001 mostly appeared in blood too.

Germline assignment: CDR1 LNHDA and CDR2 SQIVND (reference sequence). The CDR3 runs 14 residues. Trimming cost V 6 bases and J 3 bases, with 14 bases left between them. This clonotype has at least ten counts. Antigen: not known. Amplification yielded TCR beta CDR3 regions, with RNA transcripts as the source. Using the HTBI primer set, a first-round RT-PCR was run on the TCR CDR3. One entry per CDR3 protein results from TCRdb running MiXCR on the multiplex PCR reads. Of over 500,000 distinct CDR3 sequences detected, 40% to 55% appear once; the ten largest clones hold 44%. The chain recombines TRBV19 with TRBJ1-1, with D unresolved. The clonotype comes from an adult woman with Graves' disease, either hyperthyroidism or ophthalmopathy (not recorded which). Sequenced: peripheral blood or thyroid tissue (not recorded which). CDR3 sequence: CASRGSYGDTEAFF. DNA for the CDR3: TGTGCCAGTAGAGGTTCTTACGGGGACACTGAAGCTTTCTTT.